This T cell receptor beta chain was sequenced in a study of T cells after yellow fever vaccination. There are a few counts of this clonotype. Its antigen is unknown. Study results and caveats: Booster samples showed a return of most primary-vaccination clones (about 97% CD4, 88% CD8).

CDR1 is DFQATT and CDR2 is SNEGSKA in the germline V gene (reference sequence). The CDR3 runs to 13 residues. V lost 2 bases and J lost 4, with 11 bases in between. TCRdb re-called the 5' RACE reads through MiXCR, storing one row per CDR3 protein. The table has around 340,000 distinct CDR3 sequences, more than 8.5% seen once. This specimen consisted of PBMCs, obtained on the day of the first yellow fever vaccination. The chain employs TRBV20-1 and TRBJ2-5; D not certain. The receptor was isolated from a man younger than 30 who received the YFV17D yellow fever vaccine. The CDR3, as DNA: TGCAGTGCTAGAAGCAAGGGCGGAGAGACCCAGTACTTC. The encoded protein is CSARSKGGETQYF.